This TCR beta chain was captured by sequencing in a study of cytomegalovirus exposure and HLA in healthy donors. The germline V gene has CDR1 MRHNA and CDR2 SNTAGT. This CDR3 is built from 15 residues. With V trimmed by 4 bases and J by 8 bases, 4 bases remained unmatched. With regard to this clone: Its antigen is undetermined.

With 60 Vbeta and 13 Jbeta primers, the PCR was carried out. The data were produced by immunoSEQ multiplex PCR, yet TCRdb's version contains in-frame clones alone and is incomplete. The table lists about 76,000 clones, 81% of them singletons, with under 2% in the top ten. Findings of the study overall: Diagnosis of cytomegalovirus status made by the classifier reportedly showed high specificity and sensitivity.

The TCR sequence derives from a woman aged 30 to 39 in good health and CMV-seronegative. Sequenced: PBMCs. This chain connects TRBV6-4 to TRBJ2-1, with 14 bases fitting TRBD2. CDR3: CASSAGLAGGDEQFF. As DNA, the CDR3 is TGTGCCAGCAGTGCCGGACTAGCGGGAGGCGATGAGCAGTTCTTC.